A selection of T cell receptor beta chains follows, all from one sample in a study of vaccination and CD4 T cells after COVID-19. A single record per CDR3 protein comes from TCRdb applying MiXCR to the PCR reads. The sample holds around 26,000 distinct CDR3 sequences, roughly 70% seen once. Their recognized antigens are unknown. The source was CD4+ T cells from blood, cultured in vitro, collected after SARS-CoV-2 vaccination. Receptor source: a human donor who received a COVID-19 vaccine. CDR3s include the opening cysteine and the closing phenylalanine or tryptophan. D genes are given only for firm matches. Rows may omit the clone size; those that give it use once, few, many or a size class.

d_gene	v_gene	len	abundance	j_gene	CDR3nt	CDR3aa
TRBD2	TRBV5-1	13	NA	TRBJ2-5	TGCGCCAGCAGCCGGACTAGAGGAGAGACCCAGTACTTC	CASSRTRGETQYF
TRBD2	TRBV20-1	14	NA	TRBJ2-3	TGCAGTGCTCTAATACCGGGGGGGGCAGATACGCAGTATTTT	CSALIPGGADTQYF
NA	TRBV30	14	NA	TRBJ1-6	TGTGCCTGGAGTTTAATGTCAGGGTCTATCCCCCTCCACTTT	CAWSLMSGSIPLHF
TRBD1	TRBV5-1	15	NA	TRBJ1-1	TGCGCCAGCAGCTTGGGGACAGGGACGAACACTGAAGCTTTCTTT	CASSLGTGTNTEAFF
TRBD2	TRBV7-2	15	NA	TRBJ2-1	TGTGCCAGCAGCTTCAGACTAGCGGGGGAGAATGAGCAGTTCTTC	CASSFRLAGENEQFF
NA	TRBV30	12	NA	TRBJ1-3	TGTGCCTGGAGTGTAGGCCCAAACACCATATATTTT	CAWSVGPNTIYF
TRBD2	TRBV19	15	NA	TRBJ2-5	TGTGCCAGTAGTATACTAGCGGGGGGCGGGGAGACCCAGTACTTC	CASSILAGGGETQYF
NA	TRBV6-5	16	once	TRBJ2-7	TGTGCCAGCAGTTTCCGCCTCTCCGGGGGTCCCTACGAGCAGTACTTC	CASSFRLSGGPYEQYF
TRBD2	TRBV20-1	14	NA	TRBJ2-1	TGCAGTGCTAAAGCTAGCGGGGGGGCCAGGGAGCAGTTCTTC	CSAKASGGAREQFF
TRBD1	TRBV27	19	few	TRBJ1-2	TGTGCCAGCAGTTTCCGCTTGGGACAGGGGGGCACACTAGACTATGGCTACACCTTC	CASSFRLGQGGTLDYGYTF
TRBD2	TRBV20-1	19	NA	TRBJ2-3	TGCAGTGCTAGAGGTGATGCGGCGGGGGGGCCAATCGGAACAGATACGCAGTATTTT	CSARGDAAGGPIGTDTQYF
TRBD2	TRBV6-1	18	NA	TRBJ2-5	TGTGCCAGCAGTGAAACCCTCCGACTAGCGGGGGGGCTAGAGACCCAGTACTTC	CASSETLRLAGGLETQYF
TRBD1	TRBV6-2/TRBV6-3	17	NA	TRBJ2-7	TGTGCCAGCAGTTACAGTGGACAGGGGAGGAGCTCCTACGAGCAGTACTTC	CASSYSGQGRSSYEQYF
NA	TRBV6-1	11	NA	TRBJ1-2	TGTGCCAGCACGGGGCTTTATGGCTACACCTTC	CASTGLYGYTF
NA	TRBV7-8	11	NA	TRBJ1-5	TGTGCCAGCAGCTCCGGTCAGCCCCAGCATTTT	CASSSGQPQHF
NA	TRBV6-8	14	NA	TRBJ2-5	TGTGCCAGCAGTTACTCGAGAGCTAGGGGGACCCAGTACTTC	CASSYSRARGTQYF
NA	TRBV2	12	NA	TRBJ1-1	TGTGCCAGCAGTGAGGGGAACACTGAAGCTTTCTTT	CASSEGNTEAFF
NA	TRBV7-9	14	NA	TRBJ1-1	TGTGCCAGCAGCCCCTTGGGGCCGTACACTGAAGCTTTCTTT	CASSPLGPYTEAFF
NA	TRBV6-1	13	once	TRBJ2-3	TGTGCCAGCAGGACAAGTAGCACAGATACGCAGTATTTT	CASRTSSTDTQYF
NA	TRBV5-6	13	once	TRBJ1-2	TGTGCCAGCAGCTTGCATGCTAACTATGGCTACACCTTC	CASSLHANYGYTF
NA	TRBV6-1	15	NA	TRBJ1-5	TGTGCCAGCAGCCCCACAGGGATGAGCAATCAGCCCCAGCATTTT	CASSPTGMSNQPQHF
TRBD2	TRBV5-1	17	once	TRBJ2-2	TGCGCCAGCCTCCACGCTAGCGGGGACCCGAACACCGGGGAGCTGTTTTTT	CASLHASGDPNTGELFF
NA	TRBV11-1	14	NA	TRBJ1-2	TGTGCCAGCGTTCCAAACAGGAGGCGGTATGGCTACACCTTC	CASVPNRRRYGYTF
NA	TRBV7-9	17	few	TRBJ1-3	TGTGCCAGCAGCTTACCGTCAGGGGAAAACTCTGGAAACACCATATATTTT	CASSLPSGENSGNTIYF
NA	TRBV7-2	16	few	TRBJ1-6	TGTGCCAGCAGCTTAGAGAGGGATGCATTAATCTCACCCCTCCACTTT	CASSLERDALISPLHF
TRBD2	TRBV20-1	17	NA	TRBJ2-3	TGCAGTGCTAGATTCGGACTAGCGGGGAGAAGCACAGATACGCAGTATTTT	CSARFGLAGRSTDTQYF
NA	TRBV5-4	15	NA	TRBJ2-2	TGTGCCAGCAGCTTGGAAAGGGTAGAGTCCGGGGAGCTGTTTTTT	CASSLERVESGELFF
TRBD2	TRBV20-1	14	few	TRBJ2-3	TGCAGTGCCGACCTAGCGGGGGGGCCAGATACGCAGTATTTT	CSADLAGGPDTQYF
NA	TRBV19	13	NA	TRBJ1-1	TGTGCCAGTATGGGCGGCCAGAACACTGAAGCTTTCTTT	CASMGGQNTEAFF
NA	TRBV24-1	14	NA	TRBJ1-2	TGTGCCACCAGTGATTCAGGGGCCCTCTATGGCTACACCTTC	CATSDSGALYGYTF
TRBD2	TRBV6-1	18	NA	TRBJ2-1	TGTGCCAGCAGCCCCCCCCCGCGGACTAGCGGGGGACCCCATGAGCAGTTCTTC	CASSPPPRTSGGPHEQFF
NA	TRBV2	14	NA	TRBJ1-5	TGTGCCAGCAGTGGGATGAGGGGGGACCAGCCCCAGCATTTT	CASSGMRGDQPQHF
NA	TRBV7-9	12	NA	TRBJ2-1	TGTGCCAGCAGCTTAGGCAACAATGAGCAGTTCTTC	CASSLGNNEQFF
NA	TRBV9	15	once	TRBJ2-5	TGTGCCAGCAGCGATGGGACACGCCTTACGGAGACCCAGTACTTC	CASSDGTRLTETQYF
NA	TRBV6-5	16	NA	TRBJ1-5	TGTGCCAGCAGTTACTCGATGGGGGGCCCCGAACAGCCCCAGCATTTT	CASSYSMGGPEQPQHF
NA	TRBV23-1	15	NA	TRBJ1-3	TGCGCCAGCAGTCCAGGGCAGTACTCTGGAAACACCATATATTTT	CASSPGQYSGNTIYF
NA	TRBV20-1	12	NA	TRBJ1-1	TGCAGTGCCAACTCTGGGGACACTGAAGCTTTCTTT	CSANSGDTEAFF
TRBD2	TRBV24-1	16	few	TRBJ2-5	TGTGCCACCAGTGATTTGACTAGCGGGGGCCCAGAGACCCAGTACTTC	CATSDLTSGGPETQYF
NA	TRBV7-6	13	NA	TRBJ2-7	TGTGCCAGCAGCTTAGGGGACTCCTACGAGCAGTACTTC	CASSLGDSYEQYF
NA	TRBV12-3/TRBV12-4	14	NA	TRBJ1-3	TGTGCCAGCAGTGGGGACCGCTCTGGAAACACCATATATTTT	CASSGDRSGNTIYF
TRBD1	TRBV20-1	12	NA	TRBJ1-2	TGCAGTGTGACAGGGGATAACTATGGCTACACCTTC	CSVTGDNYGYTF
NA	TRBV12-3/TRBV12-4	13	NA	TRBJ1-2	TGTGCCAGCAGAGGCGGGGTGACAAGTGGCTACACCTTC	CASRGGVTSGYTF
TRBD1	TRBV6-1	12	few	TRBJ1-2	TGTGCCAGCACCGACAGACAGGGTGGCTACACCTTC	CASTDRQGGYTF
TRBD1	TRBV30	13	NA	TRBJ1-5	TGTGCCTGGAGCGGGACAGGGAATCAGCCCCAGCATTTT	CAWSGTGNQPQHF
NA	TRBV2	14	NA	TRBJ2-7	TGTGCCAGCGGGAAGGCAGGGGACAACTACGAGCAGTACTTC	CASGKAGDNYEQYF
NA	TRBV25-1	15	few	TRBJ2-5	TGTGCCAGCCGAGCAGGGTATAAGGCCCAAGAGACCCAGTACTTC	CASRAGYKAQETQYF
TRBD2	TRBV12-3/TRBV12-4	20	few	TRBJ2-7	TGTGCCAGCAGTTTTTATGGGAGACTAGCGGGGGGCCGAAGGAGATACGAGCAGTACTTC	CASSFYGRLAGGRRRYEQYF